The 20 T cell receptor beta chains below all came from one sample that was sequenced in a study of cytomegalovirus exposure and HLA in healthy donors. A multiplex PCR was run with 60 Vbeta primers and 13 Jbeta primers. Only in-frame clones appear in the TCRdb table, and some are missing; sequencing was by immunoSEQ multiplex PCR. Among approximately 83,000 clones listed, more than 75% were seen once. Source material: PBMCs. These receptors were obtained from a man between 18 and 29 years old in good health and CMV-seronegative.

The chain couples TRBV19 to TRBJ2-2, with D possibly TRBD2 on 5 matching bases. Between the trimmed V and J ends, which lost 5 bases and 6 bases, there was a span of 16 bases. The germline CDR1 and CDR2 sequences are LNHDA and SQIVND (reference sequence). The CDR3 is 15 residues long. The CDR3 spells CASSSNRGFPGELFF. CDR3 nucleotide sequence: TGTGCCAGTAGTTCCAACCGAGGGTTCCCCGGGGAGCTGTTTTTT.

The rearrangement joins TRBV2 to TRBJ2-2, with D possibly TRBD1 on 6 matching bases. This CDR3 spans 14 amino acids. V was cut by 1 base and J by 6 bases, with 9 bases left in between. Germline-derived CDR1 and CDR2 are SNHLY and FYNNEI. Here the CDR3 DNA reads TGTGCCAGCAGTGAAGGGACAGCTGCCGGGGAGCTGTTTTTT. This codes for CASSEGTAAGELFF.

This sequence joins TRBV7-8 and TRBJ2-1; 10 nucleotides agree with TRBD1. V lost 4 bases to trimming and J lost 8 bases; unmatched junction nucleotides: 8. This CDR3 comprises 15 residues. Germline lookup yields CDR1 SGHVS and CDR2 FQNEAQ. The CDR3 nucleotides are TGTGCCAGCAGCTCGGGATGGGACAGGGGCGATGAGCAGTTCTTC. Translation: CASSSGWDRGDEQFF.

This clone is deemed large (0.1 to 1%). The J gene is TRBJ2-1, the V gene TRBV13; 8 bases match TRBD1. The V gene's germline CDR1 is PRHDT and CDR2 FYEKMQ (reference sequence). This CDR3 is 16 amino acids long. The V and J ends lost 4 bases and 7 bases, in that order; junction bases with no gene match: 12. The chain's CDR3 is CASSSPRGQRQNEQFF. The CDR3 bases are TGTGCCAGCAGCTCTCCCAGGGGGCAGAGACAAAATGAGCAGTTCTTC.

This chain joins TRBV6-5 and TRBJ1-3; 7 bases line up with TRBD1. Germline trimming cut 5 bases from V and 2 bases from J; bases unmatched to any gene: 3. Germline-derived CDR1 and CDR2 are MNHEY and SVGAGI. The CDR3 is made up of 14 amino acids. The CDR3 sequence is CASSLQGAGNTIYF. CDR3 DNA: TGTGCCAGCAGTCTCCAGGGGGCTGGAAACACCATATATTTT.

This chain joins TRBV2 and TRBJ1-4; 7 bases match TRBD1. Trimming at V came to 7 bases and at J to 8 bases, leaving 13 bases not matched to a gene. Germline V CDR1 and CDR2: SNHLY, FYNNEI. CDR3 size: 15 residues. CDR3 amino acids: CASTRLDRLGEKLFF. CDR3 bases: TGTGCCAGCACTCGCCTGGACAGGCTGGGGGAAAAACTGTTTTTT.

The DNA of the CDR3 is TGTGCCAGCAGCGACAGTTTCACAGATACGCAGTATTTT. It encodes CASSDSFTDTQYF. The chain couples TRBV9 to TRBJ2-3; D call uncertain. From germline, CDR1 is SGDLS and CDR2 YYNGEE. V was cut by 3 bases and J by 2 bases, with 7 bases left in between. The CDR3 length is 13 residues. Together with reference TRBV9 and TRBJ2-3, the CDR3 gives the full variable domain: DSGVTQTPKHLITATGQRVTLRCSPRSGDLSVYWYQQSLDQGLQFLIQYYNGEERAKGNILERFSAQQFPDLHSELNLSSLELGDSALYFCASSDSFTDTQYFGPGTRLTVL.

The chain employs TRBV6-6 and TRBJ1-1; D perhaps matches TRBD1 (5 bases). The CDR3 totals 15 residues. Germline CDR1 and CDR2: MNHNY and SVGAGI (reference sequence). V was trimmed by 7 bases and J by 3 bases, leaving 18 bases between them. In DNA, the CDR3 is TGTGCCAGCACCAACCGGGGGAGAGGAGACACTGAAGCTTTCTTT. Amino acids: CASTNRGRGDTEAFF.

CDR3: CASSKPGQSNSPLHF. DNA for the CDR3: TGTGCCAGCAGTAAACCGGGACAGAGTAATTCACCCCTCCACTTT. The chain has TRBV25-1 and TRBJ1-6, with TRBD1 identical over 7 bases. V gave up 5 bases and J gave up 6 bases; unmatched junction bases: 7. Germline loops: CDR1 MGHDK, CDR2 SYGVNS. The CDR3 sequence is 15 residues long.

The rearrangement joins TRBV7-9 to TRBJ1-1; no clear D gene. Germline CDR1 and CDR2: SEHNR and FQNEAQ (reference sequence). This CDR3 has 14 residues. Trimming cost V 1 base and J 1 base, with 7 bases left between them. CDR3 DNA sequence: TGTGCCAGCAGCTTAGTGGCAGGGAACACTGAAGCTTTCTTT. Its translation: CASSLVAGNTEAFF.

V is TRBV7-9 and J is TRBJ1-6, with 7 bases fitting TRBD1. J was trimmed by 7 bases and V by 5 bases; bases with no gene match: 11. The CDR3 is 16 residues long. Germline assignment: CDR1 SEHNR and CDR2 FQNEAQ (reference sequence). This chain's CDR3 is CASSPGQTGRNSPLHF. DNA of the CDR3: TGTGCCAGCAGCCCTGGACAGACAGGGAGAAATTCACCCCTCCACTTT.

CDR3: CASKTGYQETQYF. The CDR3 DNA reads as TGTGCCAGCAAGACAGGTTACCAAGAGACCCAGTACTTC. The chain employs TRBV6-1 and TRBJ2-5; maybe TRBD1 (6 bases). This CDR3 spans 13 amino acids. Germline loops: CDR1 MNHNS, CDR2 SASEGT. V lost 7 bases and J 0 bases, leaving 9 bases between the germline ends.

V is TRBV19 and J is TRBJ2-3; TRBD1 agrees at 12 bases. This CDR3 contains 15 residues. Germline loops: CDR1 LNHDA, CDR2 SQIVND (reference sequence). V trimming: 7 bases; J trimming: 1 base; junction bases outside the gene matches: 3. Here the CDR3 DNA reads TGTGCCAGTACGGGGGACAGGGGGCGCACAGATACGCAGTATTTT. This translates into CASTGDRGRTDTQYF.

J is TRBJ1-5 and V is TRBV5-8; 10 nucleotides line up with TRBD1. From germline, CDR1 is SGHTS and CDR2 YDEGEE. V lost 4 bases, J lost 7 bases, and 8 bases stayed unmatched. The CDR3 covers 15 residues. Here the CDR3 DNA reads TGTGCCAGCAGCCCGGGACAGGGGTTGGGGCAGCCCCAGCATTTT. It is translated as CASSPGQGLGQPQHF.

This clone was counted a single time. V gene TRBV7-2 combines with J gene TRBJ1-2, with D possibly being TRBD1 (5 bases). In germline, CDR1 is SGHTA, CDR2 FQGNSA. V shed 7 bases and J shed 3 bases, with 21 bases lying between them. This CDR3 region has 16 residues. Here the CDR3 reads CASTRPGYVRDYGYTF. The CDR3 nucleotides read TGTGCCAGCACCCGACCAGGGTACGTTAGAGACTATGGCTACACCTTC.

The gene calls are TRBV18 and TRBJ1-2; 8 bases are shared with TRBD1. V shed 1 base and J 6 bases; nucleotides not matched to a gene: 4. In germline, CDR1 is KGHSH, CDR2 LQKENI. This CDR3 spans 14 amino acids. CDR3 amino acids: CASSPLAGGDGYTF. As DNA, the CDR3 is TGTGCCAGCTCACCACTCGCAGGGGGCGATGGCTACACCTTC.

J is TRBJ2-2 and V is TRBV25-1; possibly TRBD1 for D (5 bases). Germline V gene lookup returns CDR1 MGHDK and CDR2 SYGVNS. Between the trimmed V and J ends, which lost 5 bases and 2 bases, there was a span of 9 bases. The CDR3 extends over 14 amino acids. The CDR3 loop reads CASSRQGNTGELFF. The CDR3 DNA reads TGTGCCAGCAGTCGCCAGGGCAACACCGGGGAGCTGTTTTTT. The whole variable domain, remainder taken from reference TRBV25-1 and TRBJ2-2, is EADIYQTPRYLVIGTGKKITLECSQTMGHDKMYWYQQDPGMELHLIHYSYGVNSTEKGDLSSESTVSRIRTEHFPLTLESARPSHTSQYLCASSRQGNTGELFFGEGSRLTVL.

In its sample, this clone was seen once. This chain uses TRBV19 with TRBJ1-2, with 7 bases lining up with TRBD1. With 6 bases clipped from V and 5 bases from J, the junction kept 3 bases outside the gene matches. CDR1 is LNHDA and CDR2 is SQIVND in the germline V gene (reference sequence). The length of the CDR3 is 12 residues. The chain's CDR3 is CASRGRGYGYTF. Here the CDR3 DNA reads TGTGCCAGTAGGGGCAGGGGGTATGGCTACACCTTC. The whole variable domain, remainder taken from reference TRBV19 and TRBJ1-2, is DGGITQSPKYLFRKEGQNVTLSCEQNLNHDAMYWYRQDPGQGLRLIYYSQIVNDFQKGDIAEGYSVSREKKESFPLTVTSAQKNPTAFYLCASRGRGYGYTFGSGTRLTVV.

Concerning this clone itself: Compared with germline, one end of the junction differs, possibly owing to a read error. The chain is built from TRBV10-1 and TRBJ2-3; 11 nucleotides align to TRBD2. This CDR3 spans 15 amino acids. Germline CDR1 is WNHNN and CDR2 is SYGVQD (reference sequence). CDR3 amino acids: CASSKSTSGVDTQYF. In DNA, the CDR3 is TGCGCCAGCAGTAAGTCGACTAGCGGGGTAGATACGCAGTATTTT.

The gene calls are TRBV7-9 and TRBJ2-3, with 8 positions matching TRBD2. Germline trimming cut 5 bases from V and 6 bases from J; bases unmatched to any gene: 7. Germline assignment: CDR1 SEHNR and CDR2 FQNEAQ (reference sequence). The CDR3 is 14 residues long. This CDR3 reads CASSLGGAPDTQYF. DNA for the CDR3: TGTGCCAGCAGCCTCGGGGGGGCCCCGGATACGCAGTATTTT.